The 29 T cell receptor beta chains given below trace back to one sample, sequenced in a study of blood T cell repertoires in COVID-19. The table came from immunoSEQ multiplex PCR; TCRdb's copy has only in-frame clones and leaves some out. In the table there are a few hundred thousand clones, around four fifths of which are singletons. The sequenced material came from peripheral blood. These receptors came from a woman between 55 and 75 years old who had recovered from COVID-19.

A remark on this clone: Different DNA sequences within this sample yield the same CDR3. The CDR3: CASSLAGAGADTQYF. The CDR3 DNA is TGTGCCAGCAGCTTGGCGGGGGCGGGGGCAGATACGCAGTATTTT. The V gene is TRBV5-5, the J gene TRBJ2-3, with a possible D match to TRBD2 (7 bases). This CDR3 region has 15 residues. Germline-derived CDR1 and CDR2 are SGHKS and YYEKEE (reference sequence). The germline V and J ends were trimmed by 0 bases and 4 bases, with 12 bases remaining between them.

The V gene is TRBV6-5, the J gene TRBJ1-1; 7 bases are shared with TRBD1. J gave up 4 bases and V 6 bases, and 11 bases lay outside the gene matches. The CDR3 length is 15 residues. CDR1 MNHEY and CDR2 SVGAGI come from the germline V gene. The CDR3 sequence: CASSQGGGGGTEAFF. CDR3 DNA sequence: TGTGCCAGCAGCCAAGGGGGCGGGGGGGGCACTGAAGCTTTCTTT.

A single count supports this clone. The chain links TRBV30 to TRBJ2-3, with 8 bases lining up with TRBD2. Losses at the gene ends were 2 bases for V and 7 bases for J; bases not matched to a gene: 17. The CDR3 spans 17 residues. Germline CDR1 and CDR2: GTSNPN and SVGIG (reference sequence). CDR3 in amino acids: CAWSYPPASGFGNTQYF. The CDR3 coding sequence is TGTGCCTGGAGTTACCCGCCGGCTAGCGGGTTTGGAAATACGCAGTATTTT.

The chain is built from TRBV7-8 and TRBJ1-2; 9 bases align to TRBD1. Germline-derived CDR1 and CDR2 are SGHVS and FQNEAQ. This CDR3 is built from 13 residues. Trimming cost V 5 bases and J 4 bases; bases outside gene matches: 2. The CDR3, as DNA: TGTGCCAGCAGCCGGACAGGGGCCTATGGCTACACCTTC. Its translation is CASSRTGAYGYTF.

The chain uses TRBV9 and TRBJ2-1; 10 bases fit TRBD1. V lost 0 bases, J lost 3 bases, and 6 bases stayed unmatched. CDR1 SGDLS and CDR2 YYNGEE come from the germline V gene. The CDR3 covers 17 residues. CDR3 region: CASSVDTGQGNYNEQFF. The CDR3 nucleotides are TGTGCCAGCAGCGTAGATACGGGACAGGGGAACTACAATGAGCAGTTCTTC.

CDR3: CASTPGRNTEGYTF. DNA for the CDR3: TGTGCCAGCACCCCGGGAAGGAACACCGAAGGCTACACCTTC. The V and J genes are TRBV9 and TRBJ1-2; no firm D call. Trimming shortened V by 6 bases and J by 8 bases, and 20 bases separated the two germline ends. Germline V gene sequence: CDR1 SGDLS, CDR2 YYNGEE. CDR3 length: 14 residues.

The CDR3 here is CASSPQAGGQPNEQFF. CDR3 coding DNA: TGTGCCAGCAGCCCCCAAGCGGGGGGGCAACCCAATGAGCAGTTCTTC. The chain employs TRBV4-2 and TRBJ2-1; 10 positions match TRBD2. V lost 4 bases and J lost 6; bases outside the gene matches: 9. This CDR3 has 16 residues. Germline assignment: CDR1 LGHNA and CDR2 YNFKEQ.

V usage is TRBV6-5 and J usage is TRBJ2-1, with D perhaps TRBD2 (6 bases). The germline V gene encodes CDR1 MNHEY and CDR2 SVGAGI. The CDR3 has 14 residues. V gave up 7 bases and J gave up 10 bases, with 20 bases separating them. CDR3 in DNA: TGTGCCAGCATGGTCGTGGCGGGGCCCTTGGAGCAGTTCTTC. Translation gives CASMVVAGPLEQFF.

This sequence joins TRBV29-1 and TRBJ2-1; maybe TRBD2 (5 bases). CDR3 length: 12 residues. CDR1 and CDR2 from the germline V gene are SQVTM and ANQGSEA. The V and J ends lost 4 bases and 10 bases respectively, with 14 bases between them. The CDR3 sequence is CSVGGRGWEQFF. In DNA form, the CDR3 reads TGCAGCGTTGGGGGTAGAGGGTGGGAGCAGTTCTTC.

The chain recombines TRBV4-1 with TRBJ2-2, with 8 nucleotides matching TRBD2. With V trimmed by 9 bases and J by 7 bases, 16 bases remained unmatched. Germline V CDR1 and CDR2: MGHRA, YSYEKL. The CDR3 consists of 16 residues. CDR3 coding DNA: TGCGCCAGTTTACCCTTTATCCAGGGGACTAGCGGGGAGCTGTTTTTT. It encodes CASLPFIQGTSGELFF.

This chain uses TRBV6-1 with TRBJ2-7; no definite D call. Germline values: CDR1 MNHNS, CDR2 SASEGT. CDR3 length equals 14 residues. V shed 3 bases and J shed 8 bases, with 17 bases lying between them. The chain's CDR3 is CASSDNGSYEQQYF. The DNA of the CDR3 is TGTGCCAGCAGTGATAACGGGTCCTACGAGCAGCAGTACTTC.

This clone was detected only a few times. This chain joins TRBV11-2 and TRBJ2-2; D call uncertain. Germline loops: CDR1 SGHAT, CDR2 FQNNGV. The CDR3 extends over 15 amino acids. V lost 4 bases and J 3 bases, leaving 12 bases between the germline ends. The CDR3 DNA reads TGTGCCAGCAGCTCTCTTGTACAGTACACCGGGGAGCTGTTTTTT. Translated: CASSSLVQYTGELFF.

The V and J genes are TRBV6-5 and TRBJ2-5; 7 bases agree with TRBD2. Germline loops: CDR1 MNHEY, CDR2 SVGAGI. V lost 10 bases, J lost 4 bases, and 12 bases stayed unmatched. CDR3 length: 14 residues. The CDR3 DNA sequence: TGTGCCAACGGGGCACTAGCGCGGGGAGAGACCCAGTACTTC. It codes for CANGALARGETQYF.

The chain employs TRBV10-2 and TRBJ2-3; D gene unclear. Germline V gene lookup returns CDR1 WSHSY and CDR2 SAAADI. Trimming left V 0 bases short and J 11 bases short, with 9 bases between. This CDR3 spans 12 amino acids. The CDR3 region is CASSESTGMQYF. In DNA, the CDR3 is TGCGCCAGCAGTGAGTCGACGGGTATGCAGTATTTT.

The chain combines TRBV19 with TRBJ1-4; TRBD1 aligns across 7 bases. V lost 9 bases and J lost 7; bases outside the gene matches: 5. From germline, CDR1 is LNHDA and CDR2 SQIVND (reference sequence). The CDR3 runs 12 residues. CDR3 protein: CASIGGREKLFF. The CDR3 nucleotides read TGTGCCAGCATAGGGGGCCGTGAAAAACTGTTTTTT.

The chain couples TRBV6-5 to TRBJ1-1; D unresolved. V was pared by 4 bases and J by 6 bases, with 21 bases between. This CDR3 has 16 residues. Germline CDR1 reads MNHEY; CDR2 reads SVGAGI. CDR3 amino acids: CASSLTPGKGGSEAFF. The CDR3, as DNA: TGTGCCAGCAGTTTGACACCGGGAAAGGGCGGGTCTGAAGCTTTCTTT.

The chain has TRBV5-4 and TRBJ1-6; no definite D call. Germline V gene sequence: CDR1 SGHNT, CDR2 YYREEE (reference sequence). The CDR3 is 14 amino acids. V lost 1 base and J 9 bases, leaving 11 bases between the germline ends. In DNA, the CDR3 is TGTGCCAGCAGCTTGCGGCAGACTAGTTCACCCCTCCACTTT. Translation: CASSLRQTSSPLHF.

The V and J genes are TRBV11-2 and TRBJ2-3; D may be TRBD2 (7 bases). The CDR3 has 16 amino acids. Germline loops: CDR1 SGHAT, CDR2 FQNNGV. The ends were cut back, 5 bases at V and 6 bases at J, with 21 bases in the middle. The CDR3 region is CASSPQGRGPMDTQYF. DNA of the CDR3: TGTGCCAGCAGCCCGCAAGGGCGGGGGCCGATGGATACGCAGTATTTT.

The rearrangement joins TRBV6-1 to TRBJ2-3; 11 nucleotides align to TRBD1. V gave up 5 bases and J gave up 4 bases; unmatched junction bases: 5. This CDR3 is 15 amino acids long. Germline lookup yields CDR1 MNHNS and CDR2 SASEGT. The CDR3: CASSLGQGVADTQYF. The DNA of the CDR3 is TGTGCCAGCAGTCTGGGACAGGGGGTGGCAGATACGCAGTATTTT.

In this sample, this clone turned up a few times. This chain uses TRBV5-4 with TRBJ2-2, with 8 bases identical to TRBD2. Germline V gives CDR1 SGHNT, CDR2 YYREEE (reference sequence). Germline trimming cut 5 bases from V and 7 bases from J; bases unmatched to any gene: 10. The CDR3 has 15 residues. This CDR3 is CASSPIAGWDGELFF. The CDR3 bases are TGTGCCAGCAGTCCGATAGCGGGGTGGGACGGGGAGCTGTTTTTT.

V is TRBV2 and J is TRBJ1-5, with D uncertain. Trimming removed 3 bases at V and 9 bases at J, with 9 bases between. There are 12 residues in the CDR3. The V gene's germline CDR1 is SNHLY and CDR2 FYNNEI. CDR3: CASSEVPGPQHF. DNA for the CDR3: TGTGCCAGCAGTGAGGTTCCAGGGCCCCAGCATTTT.

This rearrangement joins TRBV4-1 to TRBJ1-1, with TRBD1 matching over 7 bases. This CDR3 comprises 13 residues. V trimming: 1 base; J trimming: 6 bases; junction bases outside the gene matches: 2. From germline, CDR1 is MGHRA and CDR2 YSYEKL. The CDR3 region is CASSQGRGAEAFF. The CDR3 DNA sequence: TGCGCCAGCAGCCAAGGCAGGGGGGCTGAAGCTTTCTTT.

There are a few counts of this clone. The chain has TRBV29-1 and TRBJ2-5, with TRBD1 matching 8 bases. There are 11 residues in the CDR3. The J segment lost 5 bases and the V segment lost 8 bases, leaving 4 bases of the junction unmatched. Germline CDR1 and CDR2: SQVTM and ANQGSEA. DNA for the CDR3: TGCAGCTATGGACAGGGCGAGACCCAGTACTTC. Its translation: CSYGQGETQYF.

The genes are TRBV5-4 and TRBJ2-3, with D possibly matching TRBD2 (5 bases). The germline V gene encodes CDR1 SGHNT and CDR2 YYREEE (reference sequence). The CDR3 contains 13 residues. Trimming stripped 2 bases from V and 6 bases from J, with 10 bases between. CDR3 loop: CASSFGEWDTQYF. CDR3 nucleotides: TGTGCCAGCAGCTTCGGGGAGTGGGATACGCAGTATTTT.

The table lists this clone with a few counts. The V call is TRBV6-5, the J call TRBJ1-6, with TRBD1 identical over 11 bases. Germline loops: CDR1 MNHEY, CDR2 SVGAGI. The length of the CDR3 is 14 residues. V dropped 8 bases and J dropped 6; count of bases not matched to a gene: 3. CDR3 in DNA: TGTGCCAGCGAGGGGACAGGGGGTAATTCACCCCTCCACTTT. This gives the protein CASEGTGGNSPLHF.

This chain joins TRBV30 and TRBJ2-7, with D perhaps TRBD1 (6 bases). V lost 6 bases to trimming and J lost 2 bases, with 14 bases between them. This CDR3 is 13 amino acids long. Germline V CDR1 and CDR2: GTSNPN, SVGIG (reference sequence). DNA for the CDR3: TGTGCCTGCCGACAGGACCGTCCCTACGAGCAGTACTTC. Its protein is CACRQDRPYEQYF.

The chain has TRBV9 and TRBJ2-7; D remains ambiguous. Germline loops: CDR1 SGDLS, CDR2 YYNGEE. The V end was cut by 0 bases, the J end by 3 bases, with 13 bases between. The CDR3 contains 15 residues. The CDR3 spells CASSVARSDLYEQYF. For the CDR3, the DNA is TGTGCCAGCAGCGTAGCCCGGTCCGATCTCTACGAGCAGTACTTC.

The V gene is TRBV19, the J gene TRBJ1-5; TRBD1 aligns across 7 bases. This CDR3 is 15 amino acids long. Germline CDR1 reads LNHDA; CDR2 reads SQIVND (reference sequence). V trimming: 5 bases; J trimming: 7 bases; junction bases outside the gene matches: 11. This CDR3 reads CASSLRQGQGQPQHF. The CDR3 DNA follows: TGTGCCAGTAGTCTGAGACAGGGTCAAGGGCAGCCCCAGCATTTT.

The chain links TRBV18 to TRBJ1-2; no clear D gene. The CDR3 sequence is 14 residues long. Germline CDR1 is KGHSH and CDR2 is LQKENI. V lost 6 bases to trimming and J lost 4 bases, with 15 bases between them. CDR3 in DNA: TGTGCCAGCTCGCAACAACAGCAAATCTATGGCTACACCTTC. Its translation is CASSQQQQIYGYTF.